These 5 T cell receptor beta chains came from one sample sequenced in a study of cytomegalovirus exposure and HLA in healthy donors. It was with 60 Vbeta and 13 Jbeta primers that the PCR ran. The repertoire was sequenced with immunoSEQ multiplex PCR; TCRdb's copy has only in-frame clones and lacks some. The sample gives more than 95,000 clones, roughly a tenth of which show up once; just over 4.5% is in the top ten. The sequencing sample was made of PBMCs. Receptors were obtained from a woman under 30 in good health and CMV-seropositive.

In this sample, this clone turned up a few times. The J gene is TRBJ2-2, the V gene TRBV29-1, with D possibly being TRBD1 (5 bases). The V gene lost 4 bases and the J gene lost 8 bases, with 8 bases spanning the gap. The CDR3 runs 11 residues. CDR1 and CDR2 (germline): SQVTM, ANQGSEA. The CDR3 sequence: CSVVKGGELFF. As DNA, the CDR3 is TGCAGCGTTGTTAAGGGGGGGGAGCTGTTTTTT.

The chain joins TRBV19 to TRBJ1-1; 8 bases agree with TRBD1. This CDR3 spans 13 amino acids. V trimming: 5 bases; J trimming: 7 bases; junction bases outside the gene matches: 6. Germline CDR1 and CDR2: LNHDA and SQIVND (reference sequence). The CDR3 is CASSAQGAHEAFF. CDR3 DNA sequence: TGTGCCAGTAGTGCCCAGGGGGCACATGAAGCTTTCTTT.

V usage is TRBV10-2 and J usage is TRBJ1-5; D not resolved. V was cut by 6 bases and J by 0 bases, with 6 bases left in between. The CDR3 consists of 13 residues. The germline CDR1 and CDR2 sequences are WSHSY and SAAADI. The CDR3 nucleotides are TGCGCCAGCAGACAGTCTAGCAATCAGCCCCAGCATTTT. This translates into CASRQSSNQPQHF.

The chain is built from TRBV30 and TRBJ2-7; D gene unclear. This CDR3 region has 14 residues. Germline V gives CDR1 GTSNPN, CDR2 SVGIG (reference sequence). The germline V and J ends were trimmed by 0 bases and 3 bases, with 12 bases remaining between them. CDR3 in DNA: TGTGCCTGGAGTGTACCGTTTTCGGTCTACGAGCAGTACTTC. It specifies CAWSVPFSVYEQYF.

In its sample, this clone was seen a few times. The chain uses TRBV10-2 and TRBJ2-3; 8 nucleotides match TRBD2. The CDR3 consists of 16 residues. The germline CDR1 and CDR2 sequences are WSHSY and SAAADI. Germline trimming cut 4 bases from V and 7 bases from J; bases unmatched to any gene: 13. CDR3 in DNA: TGCGCCAGCAGTGGAGGGCAAAGCGGGAGTCGATATACGCAGTATTTT. This sequence encodes CASSGGQSGSRYTQYF.